One sample yielded the 31 T cell receptor beta chains listed below, sequenced in a study of cytomegalovirus exposure and HLA in healthy donors listed by TCRdb under 2017. Library preparation employed the immunoSEQ multiplex PCR assay. For the multiplex PCR, a mixture combining 60 forward primers for TCR Vbeta segments and 13 reverse primers for TCR Jbeta segments was used. Not all clones reach the TCRdb copy of this immuneACCESS table, which keeps in-frame sequences only. Checked studies attribute under half of the gap to unresolved V genes and leave the rest unexplained. A total of some 120,000 clones appear in this sample, around four fifths of them only once. Jointly, the top ten make up approximately 1% of the sample. The sequenced sample was PBMCs. These TCRs come from a human donor in good health.

V usage is TRBV27 and J usage is TRBJ2-1, with 7 bases aligning to TRBD2. This CDR3 is built from 15 residues. V trimming: 4 bases; J trimming: 4 bases; junction bases outside the gene matches: 7. Germline V lookup: CDR1 MNHEY, CDR2 SMNVEV (reference sequence). The CDR3: CASSWGLAVYNEQFF. The CDR3 bases are TGTGCCAGCAGTTGGGGCCTAGCGGTGTACAATGAGCAGTTCTTC.

This chain uses TRBV5-1 with TRBJ2-2; 11 bases are a match to TRBD2. The CDR3 runs to 17 residues. Germline V CDR1 and CDR2: SGHRS, YFSETQ. Germline trimming cut 1 base from V and 4 bases from J; bases unmatched to any gene: 6. The chain's CDR3 is CASSLRLAGGGTGELFF. CDR3 DNA: TGCGCCAGCAGCTTGCGCCTAGCGGGGGGCGGCACCGGGGAGCTGTTTTTT.

J is TRBJ2-5 and V is TRBV5-1, with TRBD2 matching over 9 bases. This CDR3 is 15 amino acids long. V was clipped by 2 bases and J by 4 bases; unmatched bases: 6. Germline loops: CDR1 SGHRS, CDR2 YFSETQ. This chain's CDR3 is CASSFLAGSGETQYF. Written as DNA, the CDR3 is TGCGCCAGCAGCTTCCTAGCGGGGAGCGGAGAGACCCAGTACTTC.

The J gene is TRBJ2-1, the V gene TRBV11-2, with 7 positions matching TRBD1. Trimming took 4 bases from V and 2 from J; bases not matched to a gene: 8. The CDR3 length is 16 residues. CDR1 SGHAT and CDR2 FQNNGV come from the germline V gene. CDR3 DNA sequence: TGTGCCAGCAGCTCGAACAGGGGTGGCCCCTACAATGAGCAGTTCTTC. It yields the protein CASSSNRGGPYNEQFF.

The chain is built from TRBV6-1 and TRBJ1-1; a possible D gene is TRBD1 (5 bases). The CDR3 loop spans 14 amino acids. With 7 bases removed from V and 4 bases from J, the gap between germline ends came to 16 bases. Germline CDR1 reads MNHNS; CDR2 reads SASEGT. CDR3 nucleotide sequence: TGTGCCAGCAATCAACTACAGGTTGGCACTGAAGCTTTCTTT. Amino acids: CASNQLQVGTEAFF.

The chain combines TRBV7-9 with TRBJ2-7, with 8 bases fitting TRBD1. The CDR3 loop spans 15 amino acids. Trimming removed 6 bases from V and 0 bases from J; junction bases left unmatched: 7. Germline assignment: CDR1 SEHNR and CDR2 FQNEAQ (reference sequence). For the CDR3, the DNA is TGTGCCAGCAGTTCGCAGGGGGCCTTCTCCTACGAGCAGTACTTC. It yields the protein CASSSQGAFSYEQYF.

The chain combines TRBV5-1 with TRBJ2-2, with TRBD1 matching over 8 bases. Unmatched junction bases numbered 10, after V lost 4 bases and J lost 5 bases. The CDR3 covers 16 residues. CDR1 and CDR2 from the germline V gene are SGHRS and YFSETQ. The CDR3 sequence: CASSRMDRALTGELFF. The CDR3 nucleotides are TGCGCCAGCAGCCGGATGGACAGGGCCCTTACCGGGGAGCTGTTTTTT. The whole variable domain, remainder taken from reference TRBV5-1 and TRBJ2-2, is KAGVTQTPRYLIKTRGQQVTLSCSPISGHRSVSWYQQTPGQGLQFLFEYFSETQRNKGNFPGRFSGRQFSNSRSEMNVSTLELGDSALYLCASSRMDRALTGELFFGEGSRLTVL.

The chain has TRBV2 and TRBJ1-6; D is possibly TRBD1 (6 bases). The CDR3 totals 16 residues. V was clipped by 5 bases and J by 7 bases, with 18 bases between them. The germline CDR1 and CDR2 sequences are SNHLY and FYNNEI. CDR3 amino acids: CASSRPDGGPNSPLHF. CDR3 nucleotide sequence: TGTGCCAGCAGTCGCCCTGACGGGGGGCCAAATTCACCCCTCCACTTT.

On this clone: This sample includes further DNA sequences coding for the same CDR3. The gene calls are TRBV5-1 and TRBJ1-6; 8 bases line up with TRBD1. CDR1 is SGHRS and CDR2 is YFSETQ in the germline V gene. V was pared by 4 bases and J by 5 bases, with 5 bases of the junction left unmatched. This CDR3 has 15 amino acids. CDR3 loop: CASSSRQGNNSPLHF. CDR3 DNA: TGCGCCAGCAGCAGTAGACAGGGGAATAATTCACCCCTCCACTTT. Full variable domain (outside the CDR3, taken from reference TRBV5-1 and TRBJ1-6): KAGVTQTPRYLIKTRGQQVTLSCSPISGHRSVSWYQQTPGQGLQFLFEYFSETQRNKGNFPGRFSGRQFSNSRSEMNVSTLELGDSALYLCASSSRQGNNSPLHFGNGTRLTVT.

The J gene is TRBJ2-3, the V gene TRBV4-1; D remains unclear. The V gene's germline CDR1 is MGHRA and CDR2 YSYEKL. CDR3 length equals 14 residues. The V end was cut by 3 bases, the J end by 4 bases, with 11 bases between. DNA of the CDR3: TGCGCCAGCAGCCAGACGCAGGTCGCAGATACGCAGTATTTT. It translates to CASSQTQVADTQYF.

The chain has TRBV6-5 and TRBJ2-1; possibly TRBD1 for D (6 bases). Germline CDR1 reads MNHEY; CDR2 reads SVGAGI. This CDR3 is 13 amino acids long. V shed 6 bases and J shed 7 bases, with 13 bases lying between them. The CDR3 loop is CASRQGTPNEQFF. CDR3 in DNA: TGTGCCAGCAGGCAAGGGACACCTAATGAGCAGTTCTTC.

The rearrangement uses TRBV7-9 and TRBJ2-3; tentative D call: TRBD1 (6 bases). Germline CDR1 SEHNR, CDR2 FQNEAQ (reference sequence). V lost 5 bases to trimming and J lost 2 bases, with 14 bases between them. This CDR3 is built from 15 residues. The CDR3 DNA reads TGTGCCAGCAGCACATTGGTGGGGGCCACAGATACGCAGTATTTT. It is translated as CASSTLVGATDTQYF. The variable domain in full, with the rest retrieved from reference TRBV7-9 and TRBJ2-3, is DTGVSQNPRHKITKRGQNVTFRCDPISEHNRLYWYRQTLGQGPEFLTYFQNEAQLEKSRLLSDRFSAERPKGSFSTLEIQRTEQGDSAMYLCASSTLVGATDTQYFGPGTRLTVL.

CDR3 loop: CASSLSRSSNQPQHF. In DNA form, the CDR3 reads TGTGCCAGCAGCTTGTCGAGGAGCAGCAATCAGCCCCAGCATTTT. The J gene is TRBJ1-5, the V gene TRBV5-6; D unresolved. The CDR3 has 15 amino acids. The V gene's germline CDR1 is SGHDT and CDR2 YYEEEE. V lost 1 base, J lost 1 base, and 9 bases lay in between.

This clone was counted a single time. The chain is built from TRBV21-1 and TRBJ1-1; the DNA was not used to check the table's D call, TRBD1. TRBV21-1 constitutes a pseudogene. CDR3 length: 14 residues. CDR3: CASRGQNMNTEAFF. In nucleotides, the CDR3 is TGTGCCAGCAGGGGACAGAACATGAACACTGAAGCTTTCTTT.

The chain links TRBV6-1 to TRBJ2-7; D possibly corresponds to TRBD1 (6 bases). Trimming shortened V by 0 bases and J by 8 bases, and 14 bases separated the two germline ends. Germline CDR1 reads MNHNS; CDR2 reads SASEGT. There are 14 residues in the CDR3. CDR3 residues: CASSEAVDRKKQYF. The DNA for the CDR3 is TGTGCCAGCAGTGAAGCAGTGGACAGAAAAAAGCAGTACTTC.

The chain has TRBV21-1 and TRBJ2-3; the listed D gene, TRBD2, was not tested against the DNA. TRBV21-1 is tagged as a pseudogene. The CDR3 consists of 18 residues. CDR3 loop: CASSISASGGPSTDTQYF. CDR3 DNA sequence: TGTGCCAGCAGCATCTCAGCTAGCGGGGGGCCTAGCACAGATACGCAGTATTTT.

The chain recombines TRBV7-2 with TRBJ1-4, with D unresolved. Germline V gene lookup returns CDR1 SGHTA and CDR2 FQGNSA. V lost 1 base, J lost 4 bases, and 7 bases lay in between. This CDR3 has 14 residues. The DNA for the CDR3 is TGTGCCAGCAGCTTAGAATCCCATAATGAAAAACTGTTTTTT. Protein: CASSLESHNEKLFF.

This clone was observed once. It differs at one base from a far larger clone, so likely a read error. The rearrangement links TRBV6-1 to TRBJ2-2, with D tentatively TRBD1 (7 bases). This CDR3 has 14 residues. V was shortened by 8 bases and J by 6 bases, with 16 bases between the two germline ends. The V gene's germline CDR1 is MNHNS and CDR2 SASEGT. The CDR3 loop is CASPRTGGAGELFF. As DNA, the CDR3 is TGTGCCAGCCCCCGGACAGGAGGGGCCGGGGAGCTGTTTTTT.

V is TRBV28 and J is TRBJ1-2; D possibly corresponds to TRBD1 (6 bases). This CDR3 contains 12 residues. Germline-derived CDR1 and CDR2 are MDHEN and SYDVKM. Trimming took 4 bases from V and 5 from J, leaving 8 bases between them. CDR3 region: CASSSQGYGYTF. In nucleotides, the CDR3 is TGTGCCAGCAGTTCGCAGGGGTATGGCTACACCTTC.

This clone has just a few counts. The V gene is TRBV11-2, the J gene TRBJ1-2; D gene ambiguous. The V end was cut by 1 base, the J end by 2 bases, with 8 bases between. Germline CDR1 reads SGHAT; CDR2 reads FQNNGV. The CDR3 is made up of 14 amino acids. The CDR3 DNA is TGTGCCAGCAGCTTAGTGGGCACGAACTATGGCTACACCTTC. This encodes CASSLVGTNYGYTF.

The rearrangement joins TRBV15 to TRBJ2-6, with unresolved D. Trimming left V 5 bases short and J 0 bases short, with 14 bases between. Germline V gene sequence: CDR1 LNHNV, CDR2 YYDKDF (reference sequence). This CDR3 spans 17 amino acids. CDR3 nucleotide sequence: TGTGCCACCAGCTTTCTGCAGATAAGCTCTGGGGCCAACGTCCTGACTTTC. Amino acid sequence: CATSFLQISSGANVLTF.

The CDR3 protein is CASSYLSGGYNEQFF. The DNA of the CDR3 is TGTGCCAGCAGTTACCTCAGCGGGGGGTACAATGAGCAGTTCTTC. J is TRBJ2-1 and V is TRBV6-5; 9 bases match TRBD2. CDR1 is MNHEY and CDR2 is SVGAGI in the germline V gene. Trimming cost V 2 bases and J 4 bases; bases outside gene matches: 3. CDR3 size: 15 residues.

The chain has TRBV5-4 and TRBJ1-3, with TRBD1 matching over 10 bases. Germline V lookup: CDR1 SGHNT, CDR2 YYREEE (reference sequence). V shed 3 bases, J shed 4 bases, and the junction held 4 bases outside the gene matches. The CDR3 has 15 amino acids. The CDR3 nucleotides are TGTGCCAGCAGCTCGGGACAGGGGAAAGGAAACACCATATATTTT. Residues: CASSSGQGKGNTIYF.

The rearrangement joins TRBV11-2 to TRBJ1-1, with a weak D call TRBD1 (5 bases). The CDR3 spans 19 residues. Germline V gene sequence: CDR1 SGHAT, CDR2 FQNNGV. Trimming took off 6 bases at V and 4 bases at J, with 30 bases between the two ends. The CDR3 sequence is CASSLSVRGIPGSGTEAFF. The CDR3 DNA follows: TGTGCCAGCAGTTTGTCGGTCCGGGGGATCCCGGGCTCGGGCACTGAAGCTTTCTTT.

The DNA for the CDR3 is TGTGCCAGCAGTTATCAGGGTATTTTTGATGCTTTCTTT. Translation gives CASSYQGIFDAFF. The gene calls are TRBV6-6 and TRBJ1-1; possible D gene TRBD1, 5 bases. In germline, CDR1 is MNHNY, CDR2 SVGAGI (reference sequence). The V end lost 3 bases, the J end lost 11 bases, and 16 bases lay between the germline ends. The CDR3 covers 13 residues.

The chain joins TRBV15 to TRBJ1-3; tentatively, D is TRBD1 (6 bases). The germline V and J ends were trimmed by 2 bases and 0 bases, with 23 bases remaining between them. Germline CDR1 reads LNHNV; CDR2 reads YYDKDF (reference sequence). This CDR3 contains 20 residues. CDR3 nucleotides: TGTGCCACCAGCAGAAGGAGACAGGCCACCCGCCCTTCCTCTGGAAACACCATATATTTT. It yields the protein CATSRRRQATRPSSGNTIYF.

The genes are TRBV9 and TRBJ2-1; TRBD2 agrees at 7 bases. Germline V gene lookup returns CDR1 SGDLS and CDR2 YYNGEE. The CDR3 runs 16 residues. V lost 3 bases to trimming and J lost 4 bases; unmatched junction nucleotides: 10. The CDR3 region is CASSARGLAVYNEQFF. CDR3 in DNA: TGTGCCAGCAGCGCCCGTGGGCTAGCGGTTTACAATGAGCAGTTCTTC. Complete variable domain (other parts from reference TRBV9 and TRBJ2-1): DSGVTQTPKHLITATGQRVTLRCSPRSGDLSVYWYQQSLDQGLQFLIQYYNGEERAKGNILERFSAQQFPDLHSELNLSSLELGDSALYFCASSARGLAVYNEQFFGPGTRLTVL.

This chain connects TRBV5-6 to TRBJ2-5; D might be TRBD2 (5 bases). The CDR3 has 15 residues. From germline, CDR1 is SGHDT and CDR2 YYEEEE. V gave up 1 base and J gave up 3 bases, with 13 bases separating them. The CDR3 bases are TGTGCCAGCAGCTTGTGGGAGTATACGGAAGAGACCCAGTACTTC. Amino acids: CASSLWEYTEETQYF.

The sample holds one count of this clone. V and J are TRBV4-2 and TRBJ2-4; the D gene is possibly TRBD2 (6 bases). V was shortened by 3 bases and J by 5 bases, with 14 bases between the two germline ends. The germline V gene encodes CDR1 LGHNA and CDR2 YNFKEQ. The length of the CDR3 is 15 residues. The chain's CDR3 is CASSQGTAGQNIQYF. CDR3 nucleotide sequence: TGTGCCAGCAGCCAGGGGACTGCCGGGCAAAACATTCAGTACTTC.

V usage is TRBV28 and J usage is TRBJ1-5, with D possibly TRBD1 on 6 matching bases. Per germline, CDR1 MDHEN and CDR2 SYDVKM. The V end lost 4 bases, the J end lost 4 bases, and 11 bases lay between the germline ends. The CDR3 contains 14 residues. In DNA, the CDR3 is TGTGCCAGCAGTTCAGCTACAGGGAATCAGCCCCAGCATTTT. Protein sequence: CASSSATGNQPQHF.

This clone was counted a few times. The chain is built from TRBV7-7 and TRBJ1-4; 7 bases are shared with TRBD1. Trimming took 4 bases from V and 6 from J; bases not matched to a gene: 8. The CDR3 length is 15 residues. The germline V gene has CDR1 SSHAT and CDR2 FNYEAQ (reference sequence). CDR3: CASSSNRGKDEKLFF. For the CDR3, the DNA is TGTGCCAGCAGCTCAAACAGGGGAAAGGATGAAAAACTGTTTTTT.